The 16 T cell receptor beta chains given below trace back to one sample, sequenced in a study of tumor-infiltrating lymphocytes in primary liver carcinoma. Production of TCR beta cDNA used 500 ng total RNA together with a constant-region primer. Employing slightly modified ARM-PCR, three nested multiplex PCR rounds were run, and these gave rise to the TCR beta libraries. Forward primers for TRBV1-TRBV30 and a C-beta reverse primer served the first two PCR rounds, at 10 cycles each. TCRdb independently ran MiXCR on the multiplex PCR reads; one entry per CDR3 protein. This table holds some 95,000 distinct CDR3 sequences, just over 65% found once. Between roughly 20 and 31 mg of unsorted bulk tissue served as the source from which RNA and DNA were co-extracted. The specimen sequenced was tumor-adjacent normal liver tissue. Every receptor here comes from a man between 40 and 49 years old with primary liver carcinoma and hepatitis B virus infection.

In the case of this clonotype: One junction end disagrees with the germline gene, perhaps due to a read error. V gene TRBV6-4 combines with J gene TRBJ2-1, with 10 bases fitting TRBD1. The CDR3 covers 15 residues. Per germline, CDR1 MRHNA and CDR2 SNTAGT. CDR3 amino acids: CASSDSTGGYNEQIF. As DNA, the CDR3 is TGTGCCAGCAGTGACTCGACAGGGGGCTACAATGAGCAGATCTTC.

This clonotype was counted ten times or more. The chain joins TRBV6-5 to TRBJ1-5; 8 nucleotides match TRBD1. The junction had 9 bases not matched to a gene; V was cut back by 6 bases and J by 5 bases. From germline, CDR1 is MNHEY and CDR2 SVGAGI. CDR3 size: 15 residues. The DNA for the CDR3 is TGTGCCAGCAGGGACAGGGCAGGAGGCGATCAGCCCCAGCATTTT. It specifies CASRDRAGGDQPQHF.

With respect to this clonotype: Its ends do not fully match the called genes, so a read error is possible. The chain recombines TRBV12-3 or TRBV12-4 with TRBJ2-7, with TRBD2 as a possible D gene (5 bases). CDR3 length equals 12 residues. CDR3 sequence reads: CANSLAAGEQCF. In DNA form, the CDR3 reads TGTGCCAACAGTTTAGCCGCGGGTGAGCAGTGCTTC.

This CDR3 reads CAIRETGTGQFF. The CDR3 nucleotides are TGTGCCATTAGGGAAACGGGGACGGGGCAGTTCTTC. The chain combines TRBV28 with TRBJ2-1, with D perhaps TRBD1 or TRBD2 (5 bases each). Trimming pared 10 bases from V and 12 bases from J, leaving 19 bases between. The germline gives CDR1 MDHEN, CDR2 SYDVKM. The CDR3 runs to 12 residues.

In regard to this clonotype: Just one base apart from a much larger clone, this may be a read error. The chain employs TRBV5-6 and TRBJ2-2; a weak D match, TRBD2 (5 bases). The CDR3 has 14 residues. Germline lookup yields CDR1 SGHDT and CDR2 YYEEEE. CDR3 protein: CASSLAQNTGEPFF. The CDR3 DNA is TGTGCCAGCAGCTTGGCCCAGAACACCGGGGAGCCGTTTTTT. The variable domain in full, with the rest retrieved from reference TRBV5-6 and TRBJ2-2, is DAGVTQSPTHLIKTRGQQVTLRCSPKSGHDTVSWYQQALGQGPQFIFQYYEEEERQRGNFPDRFSGHQFPNYSSELNVNALLLGDSALYLCASSLAQNTGEPFFGEGSRLTVL.

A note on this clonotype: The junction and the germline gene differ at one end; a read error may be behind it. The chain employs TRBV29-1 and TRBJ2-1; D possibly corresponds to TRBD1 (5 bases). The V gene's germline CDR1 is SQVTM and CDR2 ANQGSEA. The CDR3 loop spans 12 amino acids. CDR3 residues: CSVEGQYSEQFF. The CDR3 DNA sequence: TGCAGCGTTGAAGGACAGTACAGTGAGCAGTTCTTC.

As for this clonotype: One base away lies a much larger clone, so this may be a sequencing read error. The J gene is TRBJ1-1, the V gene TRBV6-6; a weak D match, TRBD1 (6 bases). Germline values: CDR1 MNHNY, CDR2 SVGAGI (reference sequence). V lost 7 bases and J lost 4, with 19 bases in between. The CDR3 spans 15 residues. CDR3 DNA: TGTGCCAGCATCCCCCGGACAGTTATGAGCACTGAAGCTTTCTTT. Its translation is CASIPRTVMSTEAFF.

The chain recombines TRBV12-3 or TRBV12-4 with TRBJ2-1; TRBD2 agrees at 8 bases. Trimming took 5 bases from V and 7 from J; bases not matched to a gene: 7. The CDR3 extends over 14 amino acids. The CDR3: CASSKLAEVNEQFF. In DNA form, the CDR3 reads TGTGCCAGCAGTAAACTAGCGGAGGTAAATGAGCAGTTCTTC.

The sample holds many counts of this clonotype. CDR3 in amino acids: CASSPVGAGERNEQFF. As DNA, the CDR3 is TGTGCCAGCAGCCCCGTCGGAGCGGGAGAACGCAATGAGCAGTTCTTC. V gene TRBV4-2 combines with J gene TRBJ2-1, with 8 bases identical to TRBD2. Germline values: CDR1 LGHNA, CDR2 YNFKEQ. CDR3 length equals 16 residues. The V gene end was trimmed by 4 bases and the J gene end by 6 bases; junction bases not matched to a gene: 11.

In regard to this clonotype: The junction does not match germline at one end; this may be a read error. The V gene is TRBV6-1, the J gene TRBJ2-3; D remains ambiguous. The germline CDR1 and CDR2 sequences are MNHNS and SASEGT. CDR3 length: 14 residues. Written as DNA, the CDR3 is TGTGCCAGCAGTGATGGAGTGGGGTGGGATACGCAATATTTT. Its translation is CASSDGVGWDTQYF.

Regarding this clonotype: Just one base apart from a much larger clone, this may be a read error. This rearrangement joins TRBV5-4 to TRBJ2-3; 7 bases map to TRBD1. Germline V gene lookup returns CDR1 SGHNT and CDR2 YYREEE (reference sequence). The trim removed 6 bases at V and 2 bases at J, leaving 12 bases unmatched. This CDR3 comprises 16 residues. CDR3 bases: TGTGCCAGCAACCCTGATGCCGGGACAGACACAGATACGCAGTATTTT. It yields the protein CASNPDAGTDTDTQYF.

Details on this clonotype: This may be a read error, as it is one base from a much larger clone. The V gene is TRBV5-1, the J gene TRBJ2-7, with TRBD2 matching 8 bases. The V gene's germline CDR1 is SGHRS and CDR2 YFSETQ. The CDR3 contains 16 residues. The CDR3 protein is CASSSAISGTGYKQYF. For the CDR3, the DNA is TGCGCCAGCAGCAGCGCAATTAGCGGGACTGGCTACAAGCAGTACTTC.

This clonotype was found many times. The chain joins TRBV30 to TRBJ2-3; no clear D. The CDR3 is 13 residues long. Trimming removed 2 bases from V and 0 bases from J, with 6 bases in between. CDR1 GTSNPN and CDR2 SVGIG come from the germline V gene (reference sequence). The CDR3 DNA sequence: TGTGCCTGGAGTCTTCCTAGCACAGATACGCAGTATTTT. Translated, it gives CAWSLPSTDTQYF. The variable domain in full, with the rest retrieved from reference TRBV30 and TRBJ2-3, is SQTIHQWPATLVQPVGSPLSLECTVEGTSNPNLYWYRQAAGRGLQLLFYSVGIGQISSEVPQNLSASRPQDRQFILSSKKLLLSDSGFYLCAWSLPSTDTQYFGPGTRLTVL.

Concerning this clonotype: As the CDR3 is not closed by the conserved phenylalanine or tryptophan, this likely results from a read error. CDR3 protein: CVSSSAVGGNEQFL. The CDR3 DNA reads TGTGTCAGCAGCTCCGCTGTAGGCGGTAATGAGCAGTTCCTC. V gene TRBV11-2 combines with J gene TRBJ2-1; no reliable D call. CDR1 is SGHAT, CDR2 FQNNGV, per germline. The CDR3 has 14 amino acids.

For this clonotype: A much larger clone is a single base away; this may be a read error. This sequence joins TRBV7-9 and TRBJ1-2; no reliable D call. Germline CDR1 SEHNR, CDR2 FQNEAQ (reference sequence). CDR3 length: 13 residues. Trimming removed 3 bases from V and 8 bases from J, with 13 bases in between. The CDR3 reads CASSFIKSGGYTF. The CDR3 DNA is TGTGCCAGCAGCTTTATCAAGTCTGGCGGCTACACCTTC.

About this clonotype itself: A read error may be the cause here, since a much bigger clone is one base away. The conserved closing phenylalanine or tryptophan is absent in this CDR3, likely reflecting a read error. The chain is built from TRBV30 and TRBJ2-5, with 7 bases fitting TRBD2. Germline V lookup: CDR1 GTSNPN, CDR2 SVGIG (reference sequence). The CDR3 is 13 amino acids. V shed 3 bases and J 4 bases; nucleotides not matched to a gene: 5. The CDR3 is CAWRGGSGETQYL. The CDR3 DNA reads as TGTGCCTGGAGAGGCGGGAGTGGAGAGACCCAGTACTTA.